The sequence of this TCR beta chain was determined in a study of T cells after posttransplantation cyclophosphamide. Study results and caveats: Recipient CMV seropositivity and CMV reactivation strongly tracked TRB clonality. Later post-transplant blood repertoires were often dominated by donor CD8+ memory clones. Tissue-infiltrating T cells from skin or gut overlapped little with blood T cells.

As regards this clone: Its antigen is as yet unknown.

The naive gate required viable CD3+CD4+ or CD3+CD8+ cells with CCR7+CD45RA+CD45RO-CD95-CD27+CD28+ phenotype. Germline CDR1 MNHEY, CDR2 SMNVEV (reference sequence). The CDR3 totals 13 residues. V was pared by 4 bases and J by 4 bases, with 11 bases between. Here immunoSEQ multiplex PCR was the method, and the copy in TCRdb shows in-frame clones only, minus some. Of approximately 6,900 clones in the sample, 95% to 98% are singletons; the top ten hold around 0.49%. This clonotype was obtained from a woman aged 25-40 years in good health and a related stem cell transplant donor. The genes are TRBV27 and TRBJ2-7, with D possibly matching TRBD1 (6 bases). The sample consisted of naive CD8+ T cells sorted from PBMCs. For the CDR3, the DNA is TGTGCCAGCAGTTGGTCCACAGGGTACGAGCAGTACTTC. Translated: CASSWSTGYEQYF.